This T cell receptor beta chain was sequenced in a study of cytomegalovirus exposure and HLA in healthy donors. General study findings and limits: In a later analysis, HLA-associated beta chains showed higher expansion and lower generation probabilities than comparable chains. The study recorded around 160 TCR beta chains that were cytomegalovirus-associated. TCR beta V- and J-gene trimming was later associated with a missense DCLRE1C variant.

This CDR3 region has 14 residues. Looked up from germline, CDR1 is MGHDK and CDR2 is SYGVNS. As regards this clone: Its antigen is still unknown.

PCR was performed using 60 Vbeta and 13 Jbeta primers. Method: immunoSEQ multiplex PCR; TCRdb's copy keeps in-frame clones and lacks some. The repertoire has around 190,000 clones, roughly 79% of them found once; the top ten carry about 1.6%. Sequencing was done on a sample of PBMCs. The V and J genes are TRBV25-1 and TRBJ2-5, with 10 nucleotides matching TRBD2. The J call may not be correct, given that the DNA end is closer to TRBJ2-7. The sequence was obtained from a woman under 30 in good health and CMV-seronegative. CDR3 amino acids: CASISSGRFYEQYF. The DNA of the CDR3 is TGTGCCAGCATCTCTAGCGGGAGATTCTACGAGCAGTACTTC.